This is a list of T cell receptor beta chains from one sample in a study of CD8 T cells in Susac syndrome. One entry per CDR3 protein, called by TCRdb with MiXCR from the immunoSEQ multiplex PCR reads. Found here are under 200,000 distinct CDR3 sequences, around 90% of them singletons; the top ten hold more than 0.07%. The sequencing input was CD4+ T cells from PBMCs. The receptor set was obtained from a human donor in good health. The CDR3 runs from the conserved cysteine through the conserved F or W. Fields, in order: J gene, D gene, V gene, clone size, CDR3 DNA, CDR3 protein. D genes are given only for firm matches. Size is stated for part of the rows, as once, few or many counts, or as a class when the clone is expanded.

TRBJ1-4,.,TRBV27,once,TGTGCCAGCAGTTTATATGGGGCAGGGAATGAAAAACTGTTTTTT,CASSLYGAGNEKLFF
TRBJ2-5,.,TRBV5-1,.,TGCGCCAGCAGCTTGGAGGTGTACCAAGAGACCCAGTACTTC,CASSLEVYQETQYF
TRBJ2-7,.,TRBV7-9,.,TGTGCCAGCAGCCCCTCAGTCGGCTACGAGCAGTACTTC,CASSPSVGYEQYF
TRBJ2-3,.,TRBV20-1,.,TGCAGTGCCCCGAGGGGCTCCACAGATACGCAGTATTTT,CSAPRGSTDTQYF
TRBJ2-3,.,TRBV6-2/TRBV6-3,.,TGTGCCAGCAGCCGTCCGGGCACAGATACGCAGTATTTT,CASSRPGTDTQYF
TRBJ2-3,TRBD2,TRBV29-1,few,TGTAGCGTTGTGTTAGCGGGAGAGGGCACAGATACGCAGTATTTT,CSVVLAGEGTDTQYF
TRBJ1-5,TRBD1,TRBV23-1,once,TGCGCCAGCAGTAAAGGGGGCACTTGGAAGAAGCCCCAGCATTTT,CASSKGGTWKKPQHF
TRBJ2-3,.,TRBV27,.,TGTGCCAGCAGACAGAACGGTGGCACAGATACGCAGTATTTT,CASRQNGGTDTQYF
TRBJ1-2,.,TRBV12-3/TRBV12-4,.,TGTGCCAGCAGACCCTTCTGGGGGCTGGGCTACACCTTC,CASRPFWGLGYTF
TRBJ2-7,TRBD2,TRBV5-1,.,TGCGCCAGCAGCGCCGGACTAGCAGAGACGGGTGGGGAGCAGTACTTC,CASSAGLAETGGEQYF
TRBJ2-7,TRBD1,TRBV19,once,TGTGCCAGTAGTCTAAGGACAGGTTCCTTTTCCTACGAGCAGTACTTC,CASSLRTGSFSYEQYF
TRBJ2-1,TRBD2,TRBV24-1,.,TGTGCCACCAGTGGAGCGGGATGGCTCAATGAGCAGTTCTTC,CATSGAGWLNEQFF
TRBJ2-7,.,TRBV7-9,.,TGTGCCAGCAGCTTAAATAGGGCCCCAGGGACCTACGAGCAGTACTTC,CASSLNRAPGTYEQYF
TRBJ2-7,.,TRBV4-3,.,TGCGCCAGCAGCCAAGGGGCCTCGAGGGAGCAGTACTTC,CASSQGASREQYF
TRBJ2-3,TRBD1,TRBV29-1,.,TGCAGCGTATGGACAGGGGGGGGCACAGATACGCAGTATTTT,CSVWTGGGTDTQYF